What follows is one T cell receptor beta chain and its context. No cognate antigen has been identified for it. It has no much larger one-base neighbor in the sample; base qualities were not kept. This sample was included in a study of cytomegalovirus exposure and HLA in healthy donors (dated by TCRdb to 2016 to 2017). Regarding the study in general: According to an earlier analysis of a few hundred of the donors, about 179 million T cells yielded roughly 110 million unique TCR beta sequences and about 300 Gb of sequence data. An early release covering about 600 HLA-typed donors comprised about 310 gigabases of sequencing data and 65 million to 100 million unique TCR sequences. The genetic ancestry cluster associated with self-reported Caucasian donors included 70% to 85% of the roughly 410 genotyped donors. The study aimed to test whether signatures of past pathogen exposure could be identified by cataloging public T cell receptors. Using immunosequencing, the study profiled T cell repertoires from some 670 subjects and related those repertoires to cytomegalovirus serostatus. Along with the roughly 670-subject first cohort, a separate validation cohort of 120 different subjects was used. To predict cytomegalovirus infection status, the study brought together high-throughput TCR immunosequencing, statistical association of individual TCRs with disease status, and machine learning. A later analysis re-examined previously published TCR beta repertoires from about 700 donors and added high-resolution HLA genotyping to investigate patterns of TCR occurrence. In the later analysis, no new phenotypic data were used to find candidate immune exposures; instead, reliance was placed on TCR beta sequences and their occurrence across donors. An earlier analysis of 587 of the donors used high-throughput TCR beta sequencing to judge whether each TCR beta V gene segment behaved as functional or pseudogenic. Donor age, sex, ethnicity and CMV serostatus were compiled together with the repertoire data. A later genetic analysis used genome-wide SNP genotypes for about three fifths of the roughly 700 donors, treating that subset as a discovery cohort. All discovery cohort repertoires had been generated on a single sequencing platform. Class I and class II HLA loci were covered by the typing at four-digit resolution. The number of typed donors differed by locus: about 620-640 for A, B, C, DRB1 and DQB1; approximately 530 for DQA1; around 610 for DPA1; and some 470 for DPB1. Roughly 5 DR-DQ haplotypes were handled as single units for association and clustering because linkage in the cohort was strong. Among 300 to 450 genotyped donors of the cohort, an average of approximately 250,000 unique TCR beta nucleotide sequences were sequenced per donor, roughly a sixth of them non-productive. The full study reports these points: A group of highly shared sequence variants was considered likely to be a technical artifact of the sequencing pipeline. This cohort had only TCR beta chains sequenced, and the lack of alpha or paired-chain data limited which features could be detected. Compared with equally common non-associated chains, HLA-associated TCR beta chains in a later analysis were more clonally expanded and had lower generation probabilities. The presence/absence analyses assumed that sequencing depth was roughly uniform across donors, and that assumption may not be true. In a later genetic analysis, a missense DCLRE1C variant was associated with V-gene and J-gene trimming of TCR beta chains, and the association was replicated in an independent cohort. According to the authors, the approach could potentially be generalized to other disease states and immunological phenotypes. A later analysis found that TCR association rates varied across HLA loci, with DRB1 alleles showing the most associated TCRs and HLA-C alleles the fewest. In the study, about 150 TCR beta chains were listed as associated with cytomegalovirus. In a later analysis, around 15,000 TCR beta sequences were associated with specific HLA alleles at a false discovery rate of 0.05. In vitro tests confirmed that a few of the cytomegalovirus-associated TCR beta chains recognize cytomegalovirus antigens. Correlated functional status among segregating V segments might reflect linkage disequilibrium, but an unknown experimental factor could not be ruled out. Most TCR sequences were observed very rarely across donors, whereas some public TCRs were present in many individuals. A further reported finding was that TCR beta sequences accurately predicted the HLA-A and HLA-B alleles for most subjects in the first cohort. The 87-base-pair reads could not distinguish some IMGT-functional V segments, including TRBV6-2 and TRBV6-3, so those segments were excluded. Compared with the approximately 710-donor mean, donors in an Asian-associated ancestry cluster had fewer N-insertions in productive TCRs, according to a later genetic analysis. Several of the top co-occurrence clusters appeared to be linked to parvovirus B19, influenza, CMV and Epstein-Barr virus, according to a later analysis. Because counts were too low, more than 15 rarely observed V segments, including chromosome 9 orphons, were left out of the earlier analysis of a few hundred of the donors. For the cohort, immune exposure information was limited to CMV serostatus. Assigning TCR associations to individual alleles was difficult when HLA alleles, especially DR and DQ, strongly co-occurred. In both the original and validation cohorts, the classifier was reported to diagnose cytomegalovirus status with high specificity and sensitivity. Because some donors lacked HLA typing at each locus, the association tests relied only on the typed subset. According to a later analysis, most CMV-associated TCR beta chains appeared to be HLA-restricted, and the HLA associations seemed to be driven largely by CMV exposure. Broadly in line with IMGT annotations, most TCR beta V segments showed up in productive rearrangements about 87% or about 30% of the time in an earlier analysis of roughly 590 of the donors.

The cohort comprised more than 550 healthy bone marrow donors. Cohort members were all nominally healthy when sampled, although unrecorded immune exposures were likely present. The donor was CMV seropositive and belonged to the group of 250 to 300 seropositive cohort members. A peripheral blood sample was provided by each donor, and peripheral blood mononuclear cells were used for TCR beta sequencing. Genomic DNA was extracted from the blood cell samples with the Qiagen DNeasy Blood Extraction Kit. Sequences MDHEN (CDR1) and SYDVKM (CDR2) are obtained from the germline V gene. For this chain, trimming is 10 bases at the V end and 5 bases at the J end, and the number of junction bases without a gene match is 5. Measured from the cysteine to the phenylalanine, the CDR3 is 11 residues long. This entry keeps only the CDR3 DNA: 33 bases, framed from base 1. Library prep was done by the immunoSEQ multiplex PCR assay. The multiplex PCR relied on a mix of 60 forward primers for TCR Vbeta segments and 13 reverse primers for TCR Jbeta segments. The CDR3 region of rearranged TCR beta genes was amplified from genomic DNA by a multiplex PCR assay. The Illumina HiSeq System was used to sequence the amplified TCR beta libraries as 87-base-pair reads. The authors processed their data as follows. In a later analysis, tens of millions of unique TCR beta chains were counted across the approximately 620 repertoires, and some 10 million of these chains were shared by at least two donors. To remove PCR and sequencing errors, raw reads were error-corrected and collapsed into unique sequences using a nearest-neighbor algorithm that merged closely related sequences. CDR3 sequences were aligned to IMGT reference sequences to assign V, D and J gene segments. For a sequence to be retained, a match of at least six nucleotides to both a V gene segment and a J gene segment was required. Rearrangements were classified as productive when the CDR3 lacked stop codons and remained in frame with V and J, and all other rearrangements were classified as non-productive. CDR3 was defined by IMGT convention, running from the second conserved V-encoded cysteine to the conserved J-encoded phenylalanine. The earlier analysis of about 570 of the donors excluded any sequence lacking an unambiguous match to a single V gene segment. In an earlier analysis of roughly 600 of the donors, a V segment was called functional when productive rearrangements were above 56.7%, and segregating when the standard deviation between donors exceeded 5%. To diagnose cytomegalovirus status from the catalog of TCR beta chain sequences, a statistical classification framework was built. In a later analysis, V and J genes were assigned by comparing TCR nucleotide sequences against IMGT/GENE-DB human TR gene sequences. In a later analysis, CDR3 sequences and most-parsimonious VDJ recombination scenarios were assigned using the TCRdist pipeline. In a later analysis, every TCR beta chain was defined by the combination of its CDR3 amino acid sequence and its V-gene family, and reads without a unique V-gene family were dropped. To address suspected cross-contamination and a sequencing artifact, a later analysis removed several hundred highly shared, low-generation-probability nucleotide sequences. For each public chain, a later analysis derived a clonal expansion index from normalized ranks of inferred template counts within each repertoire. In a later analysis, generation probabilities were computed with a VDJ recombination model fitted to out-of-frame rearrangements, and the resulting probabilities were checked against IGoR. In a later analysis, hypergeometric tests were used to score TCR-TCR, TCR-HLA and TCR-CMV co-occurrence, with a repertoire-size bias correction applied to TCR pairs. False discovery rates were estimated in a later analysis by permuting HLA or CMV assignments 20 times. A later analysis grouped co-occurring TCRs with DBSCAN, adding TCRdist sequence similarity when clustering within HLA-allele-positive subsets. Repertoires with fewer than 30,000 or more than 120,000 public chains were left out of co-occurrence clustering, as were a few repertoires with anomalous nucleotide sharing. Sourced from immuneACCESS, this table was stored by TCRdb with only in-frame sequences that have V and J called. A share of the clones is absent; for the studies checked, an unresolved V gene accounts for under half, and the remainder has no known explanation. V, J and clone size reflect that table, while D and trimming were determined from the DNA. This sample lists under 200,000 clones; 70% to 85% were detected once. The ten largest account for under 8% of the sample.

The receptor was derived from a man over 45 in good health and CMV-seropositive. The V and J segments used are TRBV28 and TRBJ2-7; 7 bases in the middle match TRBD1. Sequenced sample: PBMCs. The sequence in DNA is TGTGCCACCGGGACAGCCAACGAGCAGTACTTC. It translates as CATGTANEQYF.